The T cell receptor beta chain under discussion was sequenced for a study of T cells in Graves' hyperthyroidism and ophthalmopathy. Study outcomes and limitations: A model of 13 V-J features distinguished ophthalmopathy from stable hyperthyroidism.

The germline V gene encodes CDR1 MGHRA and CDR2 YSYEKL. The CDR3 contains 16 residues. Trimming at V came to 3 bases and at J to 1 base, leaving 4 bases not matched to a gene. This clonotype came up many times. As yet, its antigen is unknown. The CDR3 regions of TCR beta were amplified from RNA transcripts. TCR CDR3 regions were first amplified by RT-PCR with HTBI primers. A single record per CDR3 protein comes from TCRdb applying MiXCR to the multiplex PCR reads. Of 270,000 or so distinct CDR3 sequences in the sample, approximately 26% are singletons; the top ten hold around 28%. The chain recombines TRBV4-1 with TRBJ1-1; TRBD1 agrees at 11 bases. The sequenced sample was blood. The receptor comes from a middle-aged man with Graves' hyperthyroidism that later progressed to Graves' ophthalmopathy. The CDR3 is CASSHPGQGGNTEAFF. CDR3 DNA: TGCGCCAGCAGCCACCCGGGACAGGGGGGGAACACTGAAGCTTTCTTT.